Below, 22 T cell receptor beta chains from the same sample are listed, as sequenced in a study of identical twins (dated by TCRdb to between 2015 and 2016). The method behind the library was 5' RACE. Data came from an Illumina HiSeq 2000. TCRdb ran its own pipeline on the public reads, namely fastp trimming at Q25 and MiXCR clone calling, and kept in-frame beta chains. When rows share a CDR3 protein, they turn into one entry using the most common DNA and genes. The sample yields 500,000 to 600,000 distinct CDR3 sequences; 20% to 25% were counted once. Together, the top ten hold about 0.91% of the sample. This sample also appeared in a second study, on T cells expressing NK-cell markers.

Source material: CD4+ T cells sorted from blood. The receptors were sampled from a woman between 18 and 29 years old in good health.

The chain carries TRBV25-1 and TRBJ2-5, with 8 positions matching TRBD1. CDR1 is MGHDK and CDR2 is SYGVNS in the germline V gene. Losses at the gene ends were 4 bases for V and 5 bases for J; bases not matched to a gene: 12. CDR3 size: 16 residues. CDR3 nucleotides: TGTGCCAGCAGTGTCCGACACGGACAGGGATACGAGACCCAGTACTTC. Its protein product is CASSVRHGQGYETQYF. Looking up the rest from reference TRBV25-1 and TRBJ2-5 gives the full variable domain: EADIYQTPRYLVIGTGKKITLECSQTMGHDKMYWYQQDPGMELHLIHYSYGVNSTEKGDLSSESTVSRIRTEHFPLTLESARPSHTSQYLCASSVRHGQGYETQYFGPGTRLLVL.

This clonotype was seen once. In nucleotides, the CDR3 is TGCAGTGCTCGGAACTTCCACAATGAGCAGTTCTTC. Residues: CSARNFHNEQFF. V usage is TRBV20-1 and J usage is TRBJ2-1; D gene ambiguous. CDR1 is DFQATT and CDR2 is SNEGSKA in the germline V gene (reference sequence). This CDR3 comprises 12 residues. V shed 5 bases and J shed 5 bases, with 10 bases lying between them.

A few counts support this clonotype. This chain connects TRBV18 to TRBJ1-2, with D possibly matching TRBD1 (6 bases). The CDR3 is 14 residues long. Trimming cost V 2 bases and J 7 bases, with 14 bases left between them. Germline CDR1 is KGHSH and CDR2 is LQKENI. For the CDR3, the DNA is TGTGCCAGCTCACCAGCCGCGGGGGCGAGTGGCTACACCTTC. It translates to CASSPAAGASGYTF.

The J gene is TRBJ2-7, the V gene TRBV28; perhaps TRBD2 as D (6 bases). Trimming cost V 2 bases and J 4 bases, with 15 bases left between them. The CDR3 runs 15 residues. Germline CDR1 and CDR2: MDHEN and SYDVKM. DNA of the CDR3: TGTGCCAGCAGTTTAATGGAGGGGCAGAGGTACGAGCAGTACTTC. This encodes CASSLMEGQRYEQYF.

The V gene is TRBV10-3, the J gene TRBJ1-2, with TRBD1 matching over 9 bases. CDR1 and CDR2 (germline): ENHRY, SYGVKD. V trimming: 10 bases; J trimming: 4 bases; junction bases outside the gene matches: 10. This CDR3 contains 14 residues. This CDR3 reads CATTPGQGSYGYTF. CDR3 sequence (DNA): TGTGCCACCACTCCGGGACAGGGAAGCTATGGCTACACCTTC.

This clonotype came up a few times. The chain employs TRBV29-1 and TRBJ2-3; D is uncertain. The CDR3 is made up of 14 amino acids. Germline CDR1 and CDR2: SQVTM and ANQGSEA. V shed 7 bases and J shed 1 base, with 15 bases lying between them. The CDR3 sequence: CSADSVGGTDTQYF. The CDR3 DNA is TGCAGCGCCGATTCCGTTGGTGGCACAGATACGCAGTATTTT.

This clonotype came up a few times. The CDR3 nucleotides are TGCAGCACCCGGACAGGGTTGGCCACAGATACGCAGTATTTT. It specifies CSTRTGLATDTQYF. The chain links TRBV29-1 to TRBJ2-3; TRBD1 matches 8 bases. Unmatched junction bases numbered 9, after V lost 8 bases and J lost 2 bases. This CDR3 has 14 amino acids. Germline CDR1 SQVTM, CDR2 ANQGSEA.

The V gene is TRBV20-1, the J gene TRBJ1-6; perhaps TRBD1 as D (5 bases). CDR3 size: 14 residues. Between the trimmed V and J ends, which lost 4 bases and 7 bases, there was a span of 14 bases. Germline V gene lookup returns CDR1 DFQATT and CDR2 SNEGSKA (reference sequence). DNA for the CDR3: TGCAGTGCTAACCGGGGGGGACTAAATTCACCCCTCCACTTT. Protein sequence: CSANRGGLNSPLHF.

This chain links TRBV20-1 with TRBJ1-1; D is uncertain. The V gene's germline CDR1 is DFQATT and CDR2 SNEGSKA (reference sequence). CDR3 length: 17 amino acids. Trimming removed 1 base at V and 5 bases at J, with 23 bases between. CDR3 protein: CSARVPSLGNRGTEAFF. The DNA for the CDR3 is TGCAGTGCTAGAGTCCCCTCACTCGGGAATCGAGGGACTGAAGCTTTCTTT.

This clonotype showed up just a few times. The chain has TRBV7-9 and TRBJ2-2; no firm D call. Germline assignment: CDR1 SEHNR and CDR2 FQNEAQ (reference sequence). The CDR3 is 12 amino acids. The germline V and J ends were trimmed by 11 bases and 1 base, with 8 bases remaining between them. CDR3 sequence: CAVGENTGELFF. The CDR3 coding sequence is TGTGCCGTAGGCGAGAACACCGGGGAGCTGTTTTTT.

The chain has TRBV7-3 and TRBJ2-1, with TRBD1 as a possible D gene (6 bases). Germline loops: CDR1 SGHTA, CDR2 FQGTGA. The CDR3 sequence is 13 residues long. V lost 4 bases and J 8 bases, leaving 12 bases between the germline ends. The CDR3, as DNA: TGTGCCAGCAGCTCGGGACATAAGGATGAGCAGTTCTTC. Its translation: CASSSGHKDEQFF.

The CDR3 DNA is TGTGCCACCAGCAGAGAACACAATGAGCAGTTCTTC. Amino acid sequence: CATSREHNEQFF. J is TRBJ2-1 and V is TRBV15; D gene uncertain. The CDR3 runs to 12 residues. Germline V lookup: CDR1 LNHNV, CDR2 YYDKDF (reference sequence). V shed 0 bases and J shed 5 bases, with 2 bases lying between them.

The rearrangement joins TRBV20-1 to TRBJ2-7, with 10 bases fitting TRBD2. CDR3 size: 14 residues. The V gene end was trimmed by 7 bases and the J gene end by 2 bases; junction bases not matched to a gene: 8. The germline V gene has CDR1 DFQATT and CDR2 SNEGSKA (reference sequence). Written as DNA, the CDR3 is TGCAGTGATAGGGGGACTAGCGCCGCCTACGAGCAGTACTTC. It encodes CSDRGTSAAYEQYF.

The V call is TRBV20-1, the J call TRBJ1-2, with D uncertain. Germline-derived CDR1 and CDR2 are DFQATT and SNEGSKA (reference sequence). This CDR3 is 11 amino acids long. V was pared by 5 bases and J by 10 bases, with 14 bases between. The CDR3 reads CSAPTARLYTF. CDR3 sequence (DNA): TGCAGTGCTCCCACTGCAAGACTCTACACCTTC.

The genes are TRBV3-1 and TRBJ2-2, with 8 bases identical to TRBD1. Trimming at V came to 1 base and at J to 5 bases, leaving 3 bases not matched to a gene. The CDR3 consists of 15 residues. In germline, CDR1 is LGHDT, CDR2 YNNKEL (reference sequence). The CDR3 region is CASSQVWTGTGELFF. Written as DNA, the CDR3 is TGTGCCAGCAGCCAAGTGTGGACAGGGACCGGGGAGCTGTTTTTT. Together with reference TRBV3-1 and TRBJ2-2, the CDR3 gives the full variable domain: DTAVSQTPKYLVTQMGNDKSIKCEQNLGHDTMYWYKQDSKKFLKIMFSYNNKELIINETVPNRFSPKSPDKAHLNLHINSLELGDSAVYFCASSQVWTGTGELFFGEGSRLTVL.

This clonotype occurred a few times. This sequence joins TRBV12-3 or TRBV12-4 and TRBJ1-5, with D maybe TRBD1 (5 bases). The V and J ends lost 6 bases and 6 bases respectively, with 15 bases between them. The CDR3 sequence is 14 residues long. The CDR3 reads CASRGRALGQPQHF. The CDR3 DNA reads TGTGCCAGCAGGGGACGGGCCCTTGGTCAGCCCCAGCATTTT.

The chain joins TRBV11-2 to TRBJ2-1; the D is unclear. There are 15 residues in the CDR3. V shed 2 bases and J shed 4 bases, with 12 bases lying between them. Germline CDR1 reads SGHAT; CDR2 reads FQNNGV. The CDR3 DNA reads as TGTGCCAGCAGCTTATTTACCGCCGCTTACAATGAGCAGTTCTTC. It yields the protein CASSLFTAAYNEQFF.

The chain has TRBV20-1 and TRBJ1-2; possible D gene TRBD1, 5 bases. Germline CDR1 DFQATT, CDR2 SNEGSKA (reference sequence). The CDR3 has 14 residues. V was clipped by 6 bases and J by 4 bases, with 18 bases between them. The CDR3 DNA sequence: TGCAGTGCAACCCGCCGGGGGAGAGCCTATGGCTACACCTTC. As protein: CSATRRGRAYGYTF.

This clonotype appeared a few times. The rearrangement uses TRBV20-1 and TRBJ2-5; tentatively, D is TRBD2 (5 bases). V shed 3 bases and J shed 1 base, with 18 bases lying between them. From germline, CDR1 is DFQATT and CDR2 SNEGSKA (reference sequence). The CDR3 is 16 residues long. CDR3 sequence reads: CSARGVRRLAQETQYF. The CDR3 DNA follows: TGCAGTGCTAGGGGTGTTCGGAGGCTCGCCCAAGAGACCCAGTACTTC.

Of note for this clonotype: A much larger clonotype is one base distant, so this may be a read error. V is TRBV7-2 and J is TRBJ2-5, with 7 bases fitting TRBD2. Trimming removed 1 base from V and 1 base from J; junction bases left unmatched: 3. This CDR3 has 15 residues. Germline V lookup: CDR1 SGHTA, CDR2 FQGNSA. In DNA, the CDR3 is TGTGCCAGCAGCTTAGAGGGACTATTCCAAGAGACCCAGTACTTC. Translating gives CASSLEGLFQETQYF.

This clonotype has only a few counts. The chain recombines TRBV7-2 with TRBJ2-2; D remains unclear. The V end lost 5 bases, the J end lost 3 bases, and 7 bases lay between the germline ends. Germline V gives CDR1 SGHTA, CDR2 FQGNSA. The CDR3 consists of 13 residues. This CDR3 reads CASSSRDTGELFF. The CDR3 DNA reads TGTGCCAGCAGCAGCAGAGACACCGGGGAGCTGTTTTTT. Full variable domain (remainder filled in from reference TRBV7-2 and TRBJ2-2): GAGVSQSPSNKVTEKGKDVELRCDPISGHTALYWYRQSLGQGLEFLIYFQGNSAPDKSGLPSDRFSAERTGGSVSTLTIQRTQQEDSAVYLCASSSRDTGELFFGEGSRLTVL.

This clonotype has only a few counts. V is TRBV6-2 or TRBV6-3 and J is TRBJ1-6; D is unresolved. V dropped 6 bases and J dropped 7 bases, with 19 bases sitting between them. Per the germline V gene, CDR1 is MNHEY and CDR2 is SVGEGT. This CDR3 region has 16 residues. Here the CDR3 reads CASSRTGPQNNSPLHF. CDR3 sequence (DNA): TGTGCCAGCAGCCGTACCGGACCACAAAACAATTCACCCCTCCACTTT.